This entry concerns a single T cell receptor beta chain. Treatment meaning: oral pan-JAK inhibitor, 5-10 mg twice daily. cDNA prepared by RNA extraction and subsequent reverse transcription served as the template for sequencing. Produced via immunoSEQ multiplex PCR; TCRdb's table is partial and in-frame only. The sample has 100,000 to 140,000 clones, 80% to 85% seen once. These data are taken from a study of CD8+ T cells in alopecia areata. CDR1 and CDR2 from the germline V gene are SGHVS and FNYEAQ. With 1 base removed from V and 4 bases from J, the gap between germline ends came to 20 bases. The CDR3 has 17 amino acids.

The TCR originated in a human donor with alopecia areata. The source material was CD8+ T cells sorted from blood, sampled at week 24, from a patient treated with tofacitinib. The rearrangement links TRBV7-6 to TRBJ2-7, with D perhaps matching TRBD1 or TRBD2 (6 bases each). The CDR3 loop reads CASSLDEGGVLGYEQYF. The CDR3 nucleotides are TGTGCCAGCAGCTTAGACGAGGGGGGCGTCTTAGGTTACGAGCAGTACTTC.